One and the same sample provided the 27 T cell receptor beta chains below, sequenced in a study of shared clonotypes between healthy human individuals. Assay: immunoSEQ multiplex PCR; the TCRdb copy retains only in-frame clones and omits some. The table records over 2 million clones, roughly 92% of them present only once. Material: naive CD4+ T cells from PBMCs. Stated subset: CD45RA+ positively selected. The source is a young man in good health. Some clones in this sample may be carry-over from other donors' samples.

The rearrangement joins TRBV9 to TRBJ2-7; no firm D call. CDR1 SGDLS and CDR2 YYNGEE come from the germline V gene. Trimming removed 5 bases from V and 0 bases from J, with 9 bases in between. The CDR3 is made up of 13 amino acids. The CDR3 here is CASSSSSSYEQYF. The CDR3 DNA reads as TGTGCCAGCAGTTCCTCAAGCTCCTACGAGCAGTACTTC. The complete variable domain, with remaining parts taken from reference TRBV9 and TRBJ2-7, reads DSGVTQTPKHLITATGQRVTLRCSPRSGDLSVYWYQQSLDQGLQFLIQYYNGEERAKGNILERFSAQQFPDLHSELNLSSLELGDSALYFCASSSSSSYEQYFGPGTRLTVT.

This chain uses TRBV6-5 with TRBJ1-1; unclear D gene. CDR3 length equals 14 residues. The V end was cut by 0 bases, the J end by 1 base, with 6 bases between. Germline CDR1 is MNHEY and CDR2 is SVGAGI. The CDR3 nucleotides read TGTGCCAGCAGTTACTCGATACAGAACACTGAAGCTTTCTTT. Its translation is CASSYSIQNTEAFF.

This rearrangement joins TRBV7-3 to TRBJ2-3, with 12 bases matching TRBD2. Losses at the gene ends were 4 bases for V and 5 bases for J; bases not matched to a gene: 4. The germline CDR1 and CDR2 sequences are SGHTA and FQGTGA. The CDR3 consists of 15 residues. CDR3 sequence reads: CASSSGLAGQDTQYF. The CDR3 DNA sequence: TGTGCCAGCAGCTCCGGACTAGCGGGGCAAGATACGCAGTATTTT.

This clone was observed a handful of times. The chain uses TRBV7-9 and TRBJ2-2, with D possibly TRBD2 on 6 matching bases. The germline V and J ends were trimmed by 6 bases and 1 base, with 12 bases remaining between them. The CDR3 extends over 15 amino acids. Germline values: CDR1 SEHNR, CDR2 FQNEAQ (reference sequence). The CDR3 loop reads CASRLRDQNTGELFF. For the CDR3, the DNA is TGTGCCAGCAGGTTGCGGGACCAGAACACCGGGGAGCTGTTTTTT. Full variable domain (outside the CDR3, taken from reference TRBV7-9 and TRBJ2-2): DTGVSQNPRHKITKRGQNVTFRCDPISEHNRLYWYRQTLGQGPEFLTYFQNEAQLEKSRLLSDRFSAERPKGSFSTLEIQRTEQGDSAMYLCASRLRDQNTGELFFGEGSRLTVL.

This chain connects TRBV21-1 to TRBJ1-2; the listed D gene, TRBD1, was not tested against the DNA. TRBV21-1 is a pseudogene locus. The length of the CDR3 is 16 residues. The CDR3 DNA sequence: TGTGCCAGCAGCAAAGCCCTCGGGACAGCTAACTATGGCTACACCTTC. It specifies CASSKALGTANYGYTF.

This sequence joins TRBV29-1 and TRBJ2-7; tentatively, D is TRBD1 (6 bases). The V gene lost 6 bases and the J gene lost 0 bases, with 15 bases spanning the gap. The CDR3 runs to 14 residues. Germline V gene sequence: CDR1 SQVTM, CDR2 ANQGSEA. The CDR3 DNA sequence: TGCAGCGTCCTCGGACAGCTTAGCTCCTACGAGCAGTACTTC. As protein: CSVLGQLSSYEQYF.

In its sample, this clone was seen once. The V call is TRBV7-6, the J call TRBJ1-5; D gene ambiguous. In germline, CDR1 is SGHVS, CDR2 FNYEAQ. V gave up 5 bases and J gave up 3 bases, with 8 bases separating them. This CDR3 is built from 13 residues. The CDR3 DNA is TGTGCCAGCAGCCCTCAACCCAATCAGCCCCAGCATTTT. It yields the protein CASSPQPNQPQHF.

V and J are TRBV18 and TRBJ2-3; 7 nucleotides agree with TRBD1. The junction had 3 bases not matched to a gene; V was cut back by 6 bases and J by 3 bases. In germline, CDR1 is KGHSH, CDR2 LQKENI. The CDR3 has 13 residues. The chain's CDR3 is CASSQGVTDTQYF. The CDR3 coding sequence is TGTGCCAGCTCCCAGGGGGTGACAGATACGCAGTATTTT.

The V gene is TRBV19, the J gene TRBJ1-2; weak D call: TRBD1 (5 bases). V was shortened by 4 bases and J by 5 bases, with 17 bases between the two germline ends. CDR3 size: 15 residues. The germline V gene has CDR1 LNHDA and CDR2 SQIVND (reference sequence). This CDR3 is CASSTLTGTGYGYTF. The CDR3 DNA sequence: TGTGCCAGTAGTACCTTAACCGGGACGGGATATGGCTACACCTTC.

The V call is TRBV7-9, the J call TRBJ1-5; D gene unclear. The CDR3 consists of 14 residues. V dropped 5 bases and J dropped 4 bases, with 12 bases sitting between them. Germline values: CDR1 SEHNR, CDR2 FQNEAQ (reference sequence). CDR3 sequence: CASSPDMRNQPQHF. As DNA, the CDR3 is TGTGCCAGCAGCCCCGACATGCGAAATCAGCCCCAGCATTTT.

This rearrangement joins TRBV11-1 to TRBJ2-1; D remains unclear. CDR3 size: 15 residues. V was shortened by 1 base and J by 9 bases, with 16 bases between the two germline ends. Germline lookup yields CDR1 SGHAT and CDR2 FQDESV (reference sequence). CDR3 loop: CASSLGGSLVSEQFF. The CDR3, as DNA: TGTGCCAGCAGCTTAGGCGGTAGTCTAGTAAGTGAGCAGTTCTTC.

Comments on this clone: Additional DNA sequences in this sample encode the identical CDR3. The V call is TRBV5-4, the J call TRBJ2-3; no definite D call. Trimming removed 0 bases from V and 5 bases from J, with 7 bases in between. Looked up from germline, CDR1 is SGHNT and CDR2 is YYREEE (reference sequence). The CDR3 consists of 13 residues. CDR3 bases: TGTGCCAGCAGCTTGGAAGGGCAAGATACGCAGTATTTT. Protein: CASSLEGQDTQYF.

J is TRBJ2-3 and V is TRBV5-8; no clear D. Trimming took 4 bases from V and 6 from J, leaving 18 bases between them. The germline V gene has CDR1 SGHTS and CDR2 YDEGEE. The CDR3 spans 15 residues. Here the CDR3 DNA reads TGTGCCAGCAGCCCCGGTAGCCTTTCGGCGGATACGCAGTATTTT. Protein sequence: CASSPGSLSADTQYF.

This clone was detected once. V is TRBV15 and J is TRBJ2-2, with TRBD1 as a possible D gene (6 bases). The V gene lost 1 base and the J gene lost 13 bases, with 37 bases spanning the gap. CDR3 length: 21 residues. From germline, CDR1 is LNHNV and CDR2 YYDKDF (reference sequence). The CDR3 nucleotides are TGTGCCACCAGCAGAGTTAAACACACAATGAGGACAGACCGACCCGTGGGTGGGCTGTTTTTT. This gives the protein CATSRVKHTMRTDRPVGGLFF. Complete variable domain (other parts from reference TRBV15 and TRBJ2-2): DAMVIQNPRYQVTQFGKPVTLSCSQTLNHNVMYWYQQKSSQAPKLLFHYYDKDFNNEADTPDNFQSRRPNTSFCFLDIRSPGLGDTAMYLCATSRVKHTMRTDRPVGGLFFGEGSRLTVL.

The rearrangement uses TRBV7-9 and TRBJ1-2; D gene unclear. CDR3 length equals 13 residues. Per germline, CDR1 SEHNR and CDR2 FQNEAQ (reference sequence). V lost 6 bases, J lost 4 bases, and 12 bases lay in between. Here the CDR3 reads CASRSLASYGYTF. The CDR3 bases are TGTGCCAGCAGATCACTAGCGAGCTATGGCTACACCTTC.

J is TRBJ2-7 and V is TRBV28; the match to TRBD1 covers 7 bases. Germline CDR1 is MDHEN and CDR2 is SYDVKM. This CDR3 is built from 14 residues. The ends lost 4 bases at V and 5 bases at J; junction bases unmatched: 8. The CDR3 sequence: CASSSADRRNEQYF. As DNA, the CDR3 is TGTGCCAGCAGTTCCGCGGACAGGCGCAACGAGCAGTACTTC. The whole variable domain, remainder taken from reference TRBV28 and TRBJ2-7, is DVKVTQSSRYLVKRTGEKVFLECVQDMDHENMFWYRQDPGLGLRLIYFSYDVKMKEKGDIPEGYSVSREKKERFSLILESASTNQTSMYLCASSSADRRNEQYFGPGTRLTVT.

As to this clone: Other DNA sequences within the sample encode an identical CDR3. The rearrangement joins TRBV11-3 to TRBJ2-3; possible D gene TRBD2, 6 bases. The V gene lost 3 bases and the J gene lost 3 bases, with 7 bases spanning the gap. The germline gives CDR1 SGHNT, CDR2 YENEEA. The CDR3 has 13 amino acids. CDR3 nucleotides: TGTGCCAGCAGCTTGGGAGGAACAGATACGCAGTATTTT. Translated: CASSLGGTDTQYF.

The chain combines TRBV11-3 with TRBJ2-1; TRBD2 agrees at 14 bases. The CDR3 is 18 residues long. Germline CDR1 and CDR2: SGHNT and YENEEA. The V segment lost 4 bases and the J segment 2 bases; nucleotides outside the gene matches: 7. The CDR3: CASSSPTSGRAAYNEQFF. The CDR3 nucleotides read TGTGCCAGCAGCTCCCCGACTAGCGGGAGGGCCGCCTACAATGAGCAGTTCTTC. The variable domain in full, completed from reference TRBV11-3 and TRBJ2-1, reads EAGVVQSPRYKIIEKKQPVAFWCNPISGHNTLYWYLQNLGQGPELLIRYENEEAVDDSQLPKDRFSAERLKGVDSTLKIQPAELGDSAVYLCASSSPTSGRAAYNEQFFGPGTRLTVL.

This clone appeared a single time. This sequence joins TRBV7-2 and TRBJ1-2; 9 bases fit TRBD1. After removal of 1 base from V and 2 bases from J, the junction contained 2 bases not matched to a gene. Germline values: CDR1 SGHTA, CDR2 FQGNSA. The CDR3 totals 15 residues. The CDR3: CASSLDRGQNYGYTF. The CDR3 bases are TGTGCCAGCAGCTTAGACAGGGGGCAAAACTATGGCTACACCTTC.

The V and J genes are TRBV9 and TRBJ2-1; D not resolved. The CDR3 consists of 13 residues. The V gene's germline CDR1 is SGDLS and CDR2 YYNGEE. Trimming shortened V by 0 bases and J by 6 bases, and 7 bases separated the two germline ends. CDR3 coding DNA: TGTGCCAGCAGCGTAGCTTTAGTCAATGAGCAGTTCTTC. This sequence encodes CASSVALVNEQFF.

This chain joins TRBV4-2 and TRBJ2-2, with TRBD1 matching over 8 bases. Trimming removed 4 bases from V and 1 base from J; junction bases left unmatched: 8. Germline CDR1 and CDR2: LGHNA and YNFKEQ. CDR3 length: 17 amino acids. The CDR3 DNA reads TGTGCCAGCAGCCCTTTCCAGGGGGCTGAGAACACCGGGGAGCTGTTTTTT. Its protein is CASSPFQGAENTGELFF.

In DNA form, the CDR3 reads TGTGCCAGTAGTACCCGGCAGACCCAATCCACAGATACGCAGTATTTT. Translated, it gives CASSTRQTQSTDTQYF. This chain connects TRBV19 to TRBJ2-3; D remains ambiguous. The germline V gene has CDR1 LNHDA and CDR2 SQIVND (reference sequence). The ends were cut back, 4 bases at V and 2 bases at J, with 16 bases in the middle. This CDR3 region has 16 residues.

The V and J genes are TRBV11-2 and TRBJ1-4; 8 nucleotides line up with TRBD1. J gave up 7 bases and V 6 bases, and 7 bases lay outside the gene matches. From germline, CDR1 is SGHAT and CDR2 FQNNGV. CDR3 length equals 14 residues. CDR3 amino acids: CASRKPGGLEKLFF. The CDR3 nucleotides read TGTGCCAGCAGGAAACCAGGGGGCCTTGAAAAACTGTTTTTT.

CDR3 coding DNA: TGTGCCAGCAGTCAGGGGGACCTCAATCAGCCCCAGCATTTT. This gives the protein CASSQGDLNQPQHF. This sequence joins TRBV28 and TRBJ1-5, with 7 bases lining up with TRBD1. The CDR3 spans 14 residues. Germline CDR1 and CDR2: MDHEN and SYDVKM. The V gene end was trimmed by 5 bases and the J gene end by 3 bases; junction bases not matched to a gene: 4.

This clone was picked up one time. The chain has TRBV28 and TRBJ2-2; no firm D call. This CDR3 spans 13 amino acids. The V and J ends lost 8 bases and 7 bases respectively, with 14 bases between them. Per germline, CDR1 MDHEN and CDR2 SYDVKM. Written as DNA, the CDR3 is TGTGCCAGCGCCGACCCGAGGTTCGGGGAGCTGTTTTTT. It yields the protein CASADPRFGELFF.

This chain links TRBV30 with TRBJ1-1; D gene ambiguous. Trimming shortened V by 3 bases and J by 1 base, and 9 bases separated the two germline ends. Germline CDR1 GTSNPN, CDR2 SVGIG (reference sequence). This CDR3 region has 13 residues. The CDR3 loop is CAWRISANTEAFF. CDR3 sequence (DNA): TGTGCCTGGAGGATTTCAGCGAACACTGAAGCTTTCTTT.

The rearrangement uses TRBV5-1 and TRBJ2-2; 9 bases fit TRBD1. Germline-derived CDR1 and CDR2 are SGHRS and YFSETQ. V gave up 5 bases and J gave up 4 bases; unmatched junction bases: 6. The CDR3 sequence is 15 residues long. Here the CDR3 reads CASRMGTGTTGELFF. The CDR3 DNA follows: TGCGCCAGCAGAATGGGGACAGGGACCACCGGGGAGCTGTTTTTT.